This is a list of T cell receptor beta chains from one sample in a study of neurological immune-mediated disorders. TCRdb passed the 5' RACE reads through MiXCR, listing each CDR3 protein once. Among tens of thousands of distinct CDR3 sequences, approximately 3.8% were seen once, and the ten largest hold 1.5% to 2%. Sequencing was performed on PBMCs. The receptor source for this set is a man aged 25 to 45 with multiple sclerosis. Both conserved end residues are trimmed from each CDR3. For some rows the clone size is stated as once, few or many, or as a class when expanded; others skip it.

TRBV7-9	many	TRBJ1-1	ASSLVADMNTEAF
TRBV4-1	many	TRBJ2-1	ASSQDGHGGHYNEQF
TRBV5-1	few	TRBJ2-1	ASSLAADLPSSYNEQF
TRBV12-3/TRBV12-4	many	TRBJ2-5	ASRPTGGTETQY
TRBV27	many	TRBJ2-2	ASTGRGSPRNTGELF
TRBV4-2	-	TRBJ2-3	ASSQERTSGGLTDTQY
TRBV7-2	many	TRBJ2-7	ASSLKGDGTYEQY
TRBV12-3/TRBV12-4	many	TRBJ2-2	ASSRTGPNTGELF
TRBV5-1	many	TRBJ2-7	ASTRRQGAYEQY
TRBV5-1	many	TRBJ2-7	ASSQDRYEQY
TRBV28	many	TRBJ2-1	ASPPAGVAGEYNEQF
TRBV7-2	many	TRBJ1-1	ASSLAQDLNTEAF
TRBV7-2	many	TRBJ2-4	ASSLDPGSIQY
TRBV10-3	-	TRBJ2-7	AISDPDSTQGIPHEQY
TRBV12-3/TRBV12-4	many	TRBJ1-5	ASSQQGLGQPQH
TRBV6-1	-	TRBJ2-7	ASSEAGLYEQY
TRBV4-2	many	TRBJ1-2	ASSQDGTANYGYT
TRBV29-1	many	TRBJ2-6	SVDSFGQSGANVLT
TRBV12-3/TRBV12-4	many	TRBJ1-1	ASSPNPNTEAF
TRBV9	many	TRBJ2-3	ASSVSGHDTDTQY
TRBV7-2	many	TRBJ1-1	ASSLKRNTEAF
TRBV28	many	TRBJ1-3	ASSATVSSGNTIY
TRBV5-1	many	TRBJ1-1	ASSLDRSGRATTEAF
TRBV7-2	many	TRBJ2-7	ASSFRTGTGAYEQY
TRBV20-1	many	TRBJ2-7	SARSSDMGSYEQY
TRBV20-1	many	TRBJ1-5	SARAARDQPQN
TRBV5-1	many	TRBJ2-7	ASSLGGTGNYEQY
TRBV12-3/TRBV12-4	many	TRBJ2-7	ASSPRDREAYEQY
TRBV6-5	few	TRBJ1-5	ASRLSDNQPQH
TRBV20-1	many	TRBJ2-7	SASSGSDEQY
TRBV4-1	many	TRBJ2-2	ASSQGGSPGELF
TRBV20-1	many	TRBJ2-2	SARWGPVTGELF
TRBV5-1	many	TRBJ2-7	ASSLGAGSYEQY
TRBV20-1	many	TRBJ2-1	SATGQGPHNEQF
TRBV6-5	many	TRBJ2-7	ASSSAGTGSSEQY
TRBV24-1	many	TRBJ2-2	ATSDSGGYTGELF
TRBV20-1	many	TRBJ2-1	SARGPGQAYNEQF
TRBV5-6	many	TRBJ2-4	ASSLMTGFAKNIQY
TRBV12-3/TRBV12-4	many	TRBJ2-3	ASSPRQGTDTQY
TRBV6-4	many	TRBJ2-3	ASSDSGGSDTQY
TRBV7-9	many	TRBJ2-2	ASSSGLAGQTGELF
TRBV28	many	TRBJ1-4	ASRKQGFNEKLF
TRBV20-1	many	TRBJ1-5	SAPGLGDNQPQH
TRBV3-1	many	TRBJ1-1	ASSPSRLGAKNTEAF
TRBV6-5	many	TRBJ1-1	ASFKPGTGKAEAF
TRBV3-1	few	TRBJ2-3	ASSQDRGDTQY